This T cell receptor beta chain was obtained from a study of blood T cells in healthy people across ages. Isolated PBMCs totaled at least 6 million in each sample. As regards this clonotype: What it binds is unknown.

The CDR3 loop spans 15 amino acids. The V end was cut by 0 bases, the J end by 4 bases, with 12 bases between. Germline V CDR1 and CDR2: LNHNV, YYDKDF (reference sequence). Findings of the study overall: Across the age range, TCR beta diversity per million T cells fell in a roughly linear way.

Through a sample-barcoded 5' primer and a J-beta primer mix, a second PCR was run for roughly 6 to 12 cycles. A minimum of 3 million CDR3-containing paired-end reads was obtained for each sample. MiXCR, applied by TCRdb to the 5' RACE reads, yields one record per CDR3 protein. The sample has approximately 800,000 distinct CDR3 sequences, 45% to 70% seen once. Sequencing was carried out using blood. This TCR was sampled from a man between 35 and 55 years old in good health. The V call is TRBV15, the J call TRBJ1-2; TRBD1 might be the D (6 bases). The CDR3 sequence: CATSRERGIGYGYTF. The CDR3 bases are TGTGCCACCAGCAGAGAGAGGGGGATCGGCTATGGCTACACCTTC.